This T cell receptor (beta chain) was profiled in a study of metastatic and nonmetastatic thyroid tumors. For the study at large: A comparison of repertoires was made across blood and tumor or nodule tissue from malignant and benign thyroid patients.

CDR1 LGHDT and CDR2 YNNKEL come from the germline V gene (reference sequence). This CDR3 has 16 residues. Trimming took 0 bases from V and 9 from J, leaving 19 bases between them. Study-level results: When malignant thyroid tumors were compared with benign nodules, TCR beta diversity was reportedly significantly higher in the malignant tumors. This held in both blood and tumor samples.

Concerning this clone itself: The antigen remains undetermined.

Every patient was untreated before thyroid surgery. Under the authors' procedure: Building a distant-metastasis classifier for papillary thyroid cancer drew on CDR3 differences across clinicopathological groups. Using MiXCR, TCRdb reanalyzed the PCR reads. TCRdb's processing, not the authors' own work, is the source of the V and J calls. The sample includes about 92,000 clones, approximately 15% seen only once; the top ten take 3.6%. The chain uses TRBV3-1 and TRBJ2-3; perhaps TRBD2 as D (5 bases). The sequenced material came from blood. This receptor was identified in a female donor with papillary thyroid cancer or a benign thyroid nodule (not recorded which). Some clones in this sample may be carry-over from other donors' samples. The CDR3 spells CASSQEADGRLATQYF. CDR3 nucleotide sequence: TGTGCCAGCAGCCAAGAAGCGGACGGCCGGCTAGCCACGCAGTATTTT.